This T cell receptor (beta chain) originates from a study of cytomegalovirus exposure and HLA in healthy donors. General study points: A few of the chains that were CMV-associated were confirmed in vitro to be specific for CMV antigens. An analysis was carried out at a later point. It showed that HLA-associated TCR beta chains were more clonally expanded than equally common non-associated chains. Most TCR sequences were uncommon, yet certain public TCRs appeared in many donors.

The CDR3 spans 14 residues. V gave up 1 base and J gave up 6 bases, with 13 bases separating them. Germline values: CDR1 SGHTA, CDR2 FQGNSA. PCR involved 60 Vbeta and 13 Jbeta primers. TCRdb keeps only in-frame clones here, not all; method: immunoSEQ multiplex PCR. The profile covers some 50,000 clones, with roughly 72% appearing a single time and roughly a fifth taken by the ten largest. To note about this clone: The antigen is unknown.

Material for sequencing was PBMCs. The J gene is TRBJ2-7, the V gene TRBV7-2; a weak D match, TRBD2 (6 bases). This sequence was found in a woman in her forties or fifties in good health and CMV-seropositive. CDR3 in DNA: TGTGCCAGCAGCTTAGTGGGGGGACCTACCGAGCAGTACTTC. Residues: CASSLVGGPTEQYF. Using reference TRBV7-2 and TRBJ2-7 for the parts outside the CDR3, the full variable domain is GAGVSQSPSNKVTEKGKDVELRCDPISGHTALYWYRQSLGQGLEFLIYFQGNSAPDKSGLPSDRFSAERTGGSVSTLTIQRTQQEDSAVYLCASSLVGGPTEQYFGPGTRLTVT.